These 13 T cell receptor beta chains were all obtained from the same sample, sequenced in a study of response to subunit inactivated influenza vaccine. MiXCR, applied by TCRdb to the RT-PCR reads, yields one record per CDR3 protein. The sample consists of about 570,000 distinct CDR3 sequences, roughly 12% of them appearing once. Sequenced material: PBMCs from blood, taken on the day of vaccination. The receptors stem from a middle-aged man who received an inactivated influenza vaccine.

This sequence joins TRBV6-1 and TRBJ2-1; D is possibly TRBD2 (6 bases). CDR1 is MNHNS and CDR2 is SASEGT in the germline V gene. With 6 bases removed from V and 6 bases from J, the gap between germline ends came to 12 bases. This CDR3 comprises 13 residues. This CDR3 is CASRNREFNEQFF. CDR3 sequence (DNA): TGTGCCAGCAGAAACCGGGAGTTCAATGAGCAGTTCTTC.

At least ten counts were recorded for this clonotype. The chain recombines TRBV24-1 with TRBJ2-5, with no clear D. Per the germline V gene, CDR1 is KGHDR and CDR2 is SFDVKD. Trimming took off 2 bases at V and 4 bases at J, with 7 bases between the two ends. There are 13 residues in the CDR3. CDR3 loop: CATSDSGLETQYF. The CDR3 coding sequence is TGTGCCACCAGTGATTCCGGGTTAGAGACCCAGTACTTC.

In DNA form, the CDR3 reads TGCAGTGCTAGAGAGGTTTTTAGCAATCAGCCCCAGCATTTT. It specifies CSAREVFSNQPQHF. J is TRBJ1-5 and V is TRBV20-1, with unresolved D. Germline CDR1 is DFQATT and CDR2 is SNEGSKA (reference sequence). CDR3 size: 14 residues. Trimming pared 0 bases from V and 0 bases from J, leaving 6 bases between.

As to this clonotype: At one boundary the junction diverges from the germline segment, which might be a read error. This chain uses TRBV20-1 with TRBJ2-3; either TRBD1 or TRBD2 may supply D (5 bases each). CDR1 is DFQATT, CDR2 SNEGSKA, per germline (reference sequence). The CDR3 has 16 amino acids. CDR3 nucleotide sequence: TGCTGTGCTACAACACCGGGGCGGTCGTCCACAGATACGCAGTATTTT. It yields the protein CCATTPGRSSTDTQYF.

Only a few counts were recorded for this clonotype. The gene calls are TRBV7-9 and TRBJ2-7; 16 bases align to TRBD2. The V and J ends lost 5 bases and 3 bases, in that order; junction bases with no gene match: 4. The CDR3 has 16 amino acids. Germline V gives CDR1 SEHNR, CDR2 FQNEAQ (reference sequence). CDR3 DNA sequence: TGTGCCAGCAGCCCAGGGACTAGCGGGGGGGTCTACGAGCAGTACTTC. It yields the protein CASSPGTSGGVYEQYF.

The chain combines TRBV20-1 with TRBJ1-1; TRBD1 is a possible D gene (6 bases). Germline V lookup: CDR1 DFQATT, CDR2 SNEGSKA (reference sequence). V was cut by 8 bases and J by 6 bases, with 13 bases left in between. The CDR3 totals 11 residues. This CDR3 is CSSGADPEAFF. The CDR3 DNA is TGCAGTTCAGGGGCGGACCCTGAAGCTTTCTTT.

CDR3 nucleotides: TGTGCCAGCAGTTTTACGGGCTTTCGGGGGGCTAACTATGGCTACACCTTC. It specifies CASSFTGFRGANYGYTF. The chain is built from TRBV27 and TRBJ1-2, with D perhaps TRBD1 (5 bases). CDR1 and CDR2 (germline): MNHEY, SMNVEV (reference sequence). Trimming took 3 bases from V and 0 from J, leaving 17 bases between them. The CDR3 length is 17 residues.

This clonotype was observed many times. The chain uses TRBV7-2 and TRBJ2-7, with TRBD1 as a possible D gene (5 bases). CDR1 SGHTA and CDR2 FQGNSA come from the germline V gene. The V end lost 7 bases, the J end lost 1 base, and 11 bases lay between the germline ends. The CDR3 has 13 residues. CDR3 in DNA: TGTGCCAGCAACTTTCAGGGTTCCTACGAGCAGTACTTC. This encodes CASNFQGSYEQYF. The variable domain in full, completed from reference TRBV7-2 and TRBJ2-7, reads GAGVSQSPSNKVTEKGKDVELRCDPISGHTALYWYRQSLGQGLEFLIYFQGNSAPDKSGLPSDRFSAERTGGSVSTLTIQRTQQEDSAVYLCASNFQGSYEQYFGPGTRLTVT.

This clonotype was found a few times. V and J are TRBV20-1 and TRBJ2-6; D gene ambiguous. Trimming left V 5 bases short and J 4 bases short, with 15 bases between. This CDR3 contains 15 residues. Germline assignment: CDR1 DFQATT and CDR2 SNEGSKA (reference sequence). The CDR3 sequence: CSAAEGSLGANVLTF. Written as DNA, the CDR3 is TGCAGTGCTGCCGAAGGAAGTCTGGGGGCCAACGTCCTGACTTTC.

In this sample, this clonotype turned up a few times. This chain connects TRBV7-2 to TRBJ2-3; perhaps TRBD1 as D (5 bases). CDR3 length: 15 amino acids. Germline CDR1 reads SGHTA; CDR2 reads FQGNSA. V was pared by 5 bases and J by 0 bases, with 12 bases between. In DNA, the CDR3 is TGTGCCAGCAGCCCATGGGGCGCGAGCACAGATACGCAGTATTTT. Translation gives CASSPWGASTDTQYF.

The V gene is TRBV5-1, the J gene TRBJ2-7; D gene uncertain. Germline CDR1 SGHRS, CDR2 YFSETQ. Trimming took 2 bases from V and 4 from J, leaving 16 bases between them. This CDR3 is built from 15 residues. Here the CDR3 DNA reads TGCGCCAGCAGCTTCGGATGGGGTACTCGATACGAGCAGTACTTC. Its translation is CASSFGWGTRYEQYF.

This clonotype was seen a few times. V is TRBV2 and J is TRBJ2-1; 9 bases align to TRBD2. CDR3 length: 17 amino acids. The V gene's germline CDR1 is SNHLY and CDR2 FYNNEI. V lost 3 bases, J lost 3 bases, and 9 bases stayed unmatched. The CDR3 sequence is CASSEVTSGPYYNEQFF. In DNA, the CDR3 is TGTGCCAGCAGTGAGGTTACTAGCGGGCCCTACTACAATGAGCAGTTCTTC.

V usage is TRBV7-9 and J usage is TRBJ2-2; the D gene is possibly TRBD1 (6 bases). The CDR3 has 16 amino acids. Trimming left V 6 bases short and J 4 bases short, with 18 bases between. CDR1 and CDR2 (germline): SEHNR, FQNEAQ (reference sequence). CDR3 sequence: CASRPGQSAGTGELFF. As DNA, the CDR3 is TGTGCCAGCAGACCTGGACAGTCGGCCGGCACCGGGGAGCTGTTTTTT.